Below, 19 T cell receptor beta chains from the same sample are listed, as sequenced in a study of T-cell memory formation after mild COVID-19. TCRdb called the 5' RACE reads again in MiXCR, with one record for every CDR3 protein. This table holds under 250,000 distinct CDR3 sequences, roughly 9.4% found once. The source material was PBMCs or a T cell subset sorted from them (not recorded which). These receptors were taken from a man between 18 and 35 years old who had mild COVID-19 (a few samples of this study predate the infection). Cell type and time point are not known.

This clonotype was observed a few times. This chain uses TRBV4-3 with TRBJ1-1; D ambiguous. Germline loops: CDR1 LGHNA, CDR2 YSLEER. The CDR3 covers 14 residues. The V end lost 2 bases, the J end lost 3 bases, and 10 bases lay between the germline ends. DNA of the CDR3: TGCGCCAGCAGCCAAATGATGGGGTACACTGAAGCTTTCTTT. Its protein is CASSQMMGYTEAFF.

This clonotype was detected a few times. The chain combines TRBV6-1 with TRBJ2-5; D gene ambiguous. V lost 2 bases and J lost 1, with 8 bases in between. This CDR3 spans 14 amino acids. From germline, CDR1 is MNHNS and CDR2 SASEGT. CDR3 in amino acids: CASSEPGLQETQYF. Written as DNA, the CDR3 is TGTGCCAGCAGTGAACCGGGCCTCCAAGAGACCCAGTACTTC.

This clonotype was recorded many times. The chain is built from TRBV5-1 and TRBJ1-6; tentative D call: TRBD1 (6 bases). This CDR3 region has 14 residues. V was pared by 1 base and J by 6 bases, with 8 bases between. CDR1 and CDR2 (germline): SGHRS, YFSETQ. As DNA, the CDR3 is TGCGCCAGCAGCTTGACAGGGATTAATTCACCCCTCCACTTT. Translated: CASSLTGINSPLHF.

V and J are TRBV4-1 and TRBJ2-3; TRBD2 aligns across 7 bases. CDR1 is MGHRA, CDR2 YSYEKL, per germline. Unmatched junction bases numbered 10, after V lost 4 bases and J lost 0 bases. The CDR3 covers 17 residues. The CDR3 DNA sequence: TGCGCCAGCAGCCCCACGGGGAGCGGGGACAGCACAGATACGCAGTATTTT. It specifies CASSPTGSGDSTDTQYF.

This clonotype was seen a few times. V usage is TRBV18 and J usage is TRBJ1-5; D perhaps matches TRBD1 (5 bases). There are 15 residues in the CDR3. Germline V CDR1 and CDR2: KGHSH, LQKENI. The V end was cut by 3 bases, the J end by 3 bases, with 12 bases between. Written as DNA, the CDR3 is TGTGCCAGCTCACCGCTCCAGGGACCCAATCAGCCCCAGCATTTT. Translating it yields CASSPLQGPNQPQHF.

This clonotype showed up just a few times. V is TRBV24-1 and J is TRBJ2-3, with TRBD1 identical over 7 bases. The CDR3 totals 16 residues. Germline CDR1 KGHDR, CDR2 SFDVKD. Trimming removed 4 bases from V and 2 bases from J; junction bases left unmatched: 8. CDR3 DNA: TGTGCCACCAGTGAATCAGGGACAGCCGACACAGATACGCAGTATTTT. Encoded protein: CATSESGTADTDTQYF.

The chain uses TRBV12-3 or TRBV12-4 and TRBJ1-1, with TRBD1 as a possible D gene (5 bases). CDR3 length: 14 residues. V was cut by 2 bases and J by 5 bases, with 12 bases left in between. CDR3: CASSLFEGATEAFF. CDR3 DNA: TGTGCCAGCAGTTTATTCGAAGGGGCAACTGAAGCTTTCTTT.

The chain has TRBV30 and TRBJ2-1, with D maybe TRBD2 (6 bases). The V gene lost 3 bases and the J gene lost 2 bases, with 8 bases spanning the gap. The CDR3 loop spans 13 amino acids. Germline assignment: CDR1 GTSNPN and CDR2 SVGIG (reference sequence). The CDR3 DNA sequence: TGTGCCTGGAGCCGGACTACCTACAATGAGCAGTTCTTC. Protein product: CAWSRTTYNEQFF.

V usage is TRBV7-9 and J usage is TRBJ2-5, with TRBD2 as a possible D gene (6 bases). Germline loops: CDR1 SEHNR, CDR2 FQNEAQ (reference sequence). The germline V and J ends were trimmed by 0 bases and 5 bases, with 16 bases remaining between them. This CDR3 spans 16 amino acids. The CDR3 coding sequence is TGTGCCAGCAGCTTAGCGTGGCGGGGAGACGACGAGACCCAGTACTTC. This gives the protein CASSLAWRGDDETQYF.

This clonotype was seen at least ten times. The chain couples TRBV7-3 to TRBJ2-2, with D perhaps matching TRBD1 or TRBD2 (6 bases each). This CDR3 spans 15 amino acids. Germline-derived CDR1 and CDR2 are SGHTA and FQGTGA. V lost 5 bases to trimming and J lost 0 bases, with 10 bases between them. The CDR3 is CASSPGGANTGELFF. CDR3 coding DNA: TGTGCCAGCAGCCCCGGGGGCGCGAACACCGGGGAGCTGTTTTTT.

This clonotype was picked up a small number of times. CDR3 protein: CASSQDRQSDTQYF. DNA for the CDR3: TGCGCCAGCAGCCAAGATAGGCAGTCAGATACGCAGTATTTT. The genes are TRBV4-1 and TRBJ2-3; no clear D gene. Looked up from germline, CDR1 is MGHRA and CDR2 is YSYEKL. This CDR3 comprises 14 residues. V was trimmed by 0 bases and J by 4 bases, leaving 8 bases between them.

This clonotype has only a few counts. The chain joins TRBV6-2 or TRBV6-3 to TRBJ1-1, with D perhaps matching TRBD1 (5 bases). The V end was cut by 4 bases, the J end by 4 bases, with 10 bases between. This CDR3 is 13 amino acids long. In germline, CDR1 is MNHEY, CDR2 SVGEGT. The CDR3 nucleotides read TGTGCCAGCAGTTTGTTCGGGACCACTGAAGCTTTCTTT. This translates into CASSLFGTTEAFF.

This sequence joins TRBV4-1 and TRBJ2-5, with TRBD2 identical over 7 bases. This CDR3 has 16 amino acids. Germline V CDR1 and CDR2: MGHRA, YSYEKL. V was clipped by 0 bases and J by 4 bases; unmatched bases: 8. The CDR3, as DNA: TGCGCCAGCAGCCAAGAAGGGCGGGGGATCCCAGAGACCCAGTACTTC. Translated: CASSQEGRGIPETQYF.

CDR3 sequence: CASSPRPGLNEQFF. Written as DNA, the CDR3 is TGTGCCAGCAGCCCACGGCCGGGGTTAAATGAGCAGTTCTTC. The chain carries TRBV11-1 and TRBJ2-1; D possibly corresponds to TRBD2 (5 bases). The germline V and J ends were trimmed by 5 bases and 7 bases, with 15 bases remaining between them. The length of the CDR3 is 14 residues. Germline V gene sequence: CDR1 SGHAT, CDR2 FQDESV (reference sequence).

The sample holds a few counts of this clonotype. V usage is TRBV12-3 or TRBV12-4 and J usage is TRBJ1-1, with D tentatively TRBD1 (6 bases). The CDR3 is made up of 13 amino acids. Deletions cut 3 bases from V and 10 bases from J, with 15 bases between. DNA of the CDR3: TGTGCCAGCAGTTTCTACAGGGCGGTAGGAGCTTTCTTT. Protein product: CASSFYRAVGAFF.

The rearrangement joins TRBV9 to TRBJ1-4; TRBD1 is a possible D gene (6 bases). The V end was cut by 0 bases, the J end by 3 bases, with 9 bases between. The CDR3 runs to 15 residues. CDR1 and CDR2 (germline): SGDLS, YYNGEE. The CDR3 spells CASSVVGAANEKLFF. CDR3 in DNA: TGTGCCAGCAGCGTAGTGGGGGCTGCTAATGAAAAACTGTTTTTT. The whole variable domain, remainder taken from reference TRBV9 and TRBJ1-4, is DSGVTQTPKHLITATGQRVTLRCSPRSGDLSVYWYQQSLDQGLQFLIQYYNGEERAKGNILERFSAQQFPDLHSELNLSSLELGDSALYFCASSVVGAANEKLFFGSGTQLSVL.

The rearrangement uses TRBV9 and TRBJ2-3; D remains unclear. In germline, CDR1 is SGDLS, CDR2 YYNGEE. This CDR3 spans 15 amino acids. With 1 base removed from V and 0 bases from J, the gap between germline ends came to 9 bases. As DNA, the CDR3 is TGTGCCAGCAGCGTATTAACAGCAAGCACAGATACGCAGTATTTT. Translated, it gives CASSVLTASTDTQYF.

This clonotype was counted between two and nine times. This sequence joins TRBV6-2 or TRBV6-3 and TRBJ2-3; unclear D gene. CDR1 and CDR2 (germline): MNHEY, SVGEGT. V shed 6 bases and J shed 3 bases, with 7 bases lying between them. The CDR3 spans 12 residues. The CDR3 sequence: CASRSGTDTQYF. CDR3 nucleotide sequence: TGTGCCAGCAGGTCTGGGACAGATACGCAGTATTTT.

This clonotype appeared many times. This chain links TRBV19 with TRBJ2-7; the D gene is possibly TRBD1 (5 bases). Germline CDR1 is LNHDA and CDR2 is SQIVND (reference sequence). This CDR3 comprises 14 residues. Trimming left V 4 bases short and J 1 base short, with 11 bases between. The CDR3 DNA follows: TGTGCCAGTAGTAAATTTGGACAATCCTACGAGCAGTACTTC. Amino acids: CASSKFGQSYEQYF.